This entry lists 16 T cell receptor beta chains sequenced from one sample in a study of T cell changes during pregnancy in multiple sclerosis (dated by TCRdb to about 2019). The protocol used for the library was the immunoSEQ multiplex PCR assay. TCRdb mirrors the immuneACCESS table, restricted to in-frame sequences. Some clones are absent from its copies; in checked studies, under half trace to an unresolved V gene, and the reason for the others is unknown. The sample has 55,000 to 65,000 clones on record, roughly nine tenths of them singletons. 3.3% of the sample is in the top ten clones. Sequenced material: peripheral blood, taken in the first trimester of pregnancy. The receptor source for this set is a female donor in good health, enrolled as a control in a pregnancy study.

The rearrangement joins TRBV10-2 to TRBJ2-7, with 7 bases lining up with TRBD2. This CDR3 has 14 residues. Germline CDR1 reads WSHSY; CDR2 reads SAAADI. The trim removed 9 bases at V and 3 bases at J, leaving 11 bases unmatched. CDR3 sequence: CASCASGTNYEQYF. The CDR3 bases are TGCGCCAGTTGCGCATCCGGGACTAACTACGAGCAGTACTTC.

This CDR3 is CSVSGQGFGYGYTF. The CDR3 nucleotides are TGCAGCGTTTCGGGACAGGGTTTCGGCTATGGCTACACCTTC. The rearrangement joins TRBV29-1 to TRBJ1-2; 9 nucleotides line up with TRBD1. In germline, CDR1 is SQVTM, CDR2 ANQGSEA. This CDR3 is built from 14 residues. The junction had 8 bases not matched to a gene; V was cut back by 5 bases and J by 4 bases.

This clone was seen more than once but under ten times. The V call is TRBV7-9, the J call TRBJ1-1; D gene ambiguous. The CDR3 consists of 14 residues. Per the germline V gene, CDR1 is SEHNR and CDR2 is FQNEAQ (reference sequence). V was pared by 3 bases and J by 1 base, with 9 bases between. In DNA, the CDR3 is TGTGCCAGCAGCTTCCCCCGGTCGAACACTGAAGCTTTCTTT. It is translated as CASSFPRSNTEAFF.

The chain carries TRBV5-1 and TRBJ2-7, with 9 bases fitting TRBD1. The CDR3 extends over 15 amino acids. V lost 4 bases to trimming and J lost 2 bases; unmatched junction nucleotides: 7. Germline V lookup: CDR1 SGHRS, CDR2 YFSETQ. The CDR3 is CASSLGDRATYEQYF. DNA of the CDR3: TGCGCCAGCAGCCTAGGGGACAGGGCGACCTACGAGCAGTACTTC.

The chain carries TRBV14 and TRBJ1-2; a possible D gene is TRBD1 (5 bases). The CDR3 has 14 amino acids. The germline V gene encodes CDR1 SGHDN and CDR2 FVKESK. Trimming left V 1 base short and J 5 bases short, with 11 bases between. The chain's CDR3 is CASSQGQTQYGYTF. The CDR3 DNA reads as TGTGCCAGCAGCCAAGGACAGACCCAGTATGGCTACACCTTC.

The V gene is TRBV4-3, the J gene TRBJ2-1, with 8 bases lining up with TRBD2. This CDR3 spans 16 amino acids. After removal of 0 bases from V and 6 bases from J, the junction contained 7 bases not matched to a gene. Germline values: CDR1 LGHNA, CDR2 YSLEER. The CDR3 nucleotides read TGCGCCAGCAGCCAAGATATTGCGGGGGGTGTCAATGAGCAGTTCTTC. Protein: CASSQDIAGGVNEQFF.

The gene calls are TRBV18 and TRBJ2-7; D possibly corresponds to TRBD2 (5 bases). The germline V gene encodes CDR1 KGHSH and CDR2 LQKENI. CDR3 length: 14 residues. V lost 4 bases to trimming and J lost 5 bases, with 15 bases between them. The CDR3 DNA follows: TGTGCCAGCTCACGATCCGGAGCGGAGCACGAGCAGTACTTC. Its protein product is CASSRSGAEHEQYF.

The CDR3 DNA follows: TGTGCTAGTGGTCCCCGCGACGGGGCCTACAATGAGCAGTTCTTC. Amino acids: CASGPRDGAYNEQFF. The J gene is TRBJ2-1, the V gene TRBV12-5; D perhaps matches TRBD2 (5 bases). V was trimmed by 5 bases and J by 2 bases, leaving 13 bases between them. Germline CDR1 reads LGHNT; CDR2 reads FRNRAP. The CDR3 is 15 amino acids.

The chain uses TRBV14 and TRBJ2-1; TRBD2 aligns across 7 bases. The trim removed 2 bases at V and 9 bases at J, leaving 10 bases unmatched. CDR1 is SGHDN and CDR2 is FVKESK in the germline V gene. This CDR3 is 15 amino acids long. The CDR3 region is CASSQFQRGRVEQFF. The CDR3 DNA sequence: TGTGCCAGCAGCCAATTCCAGCGGGGACGGGTTGAGCAGTTCTTC.

This rearrangement joins TRBV5-1 to TRBJ1-6; 7 nucleotides match TRBD1. The CDR3 consists of 14 residues. The V and J ends lost 4 bases and 7 bases, in that order; junction bases with no gene match: 5. Germline CDR1 and CDR2: SGHRS and YFSETQ. The CDR3 loop reads CASSMGQLNSPLHF. In DNA, the CDR3 is TGCGCCAGCAGCATGGGACAGTTAAATTCACCCCTCCACTTT.

The genes are TRBV5-1 and TRBJ1-1, with 9 bases identical to TRBD1. The CDR3 is 14 amino acids. V shed 2 bases, J shed 6 bases, and the junction held 5 bases outside the gene matches. CDR1 is SGHRS and CDR2 is YFSETQ in the germline V gene. The CDR3 region is CASSFWDRDPEAFF. The CDR3 DNA is TGCGCCAGCAGCTTTTGGGACAGGGACCCTGAAGCTTTCTTT.

V is TRBV6-6 and J is TRBJ1-5; no clear D. V shed 2 bases and J shed 0 bases, with 8 bases lying between them. Germline CDR1 is MNHNY and CDR2 is SVGAGI (reference sequence). The CDR3 runs to 15 residues. CDR3 in DNA: TGTGCCAGCAGTTACGTCACATATAGCAATCAGCCCCAGCATTTT. Residues: CASSYVTYSNQPQHF.

The rearrangement uses TRBV6-6 and TRBJ2-3; the D gene is possibly TRBD2 (6 bases). The V gene's germline CDR1 is MNHNY and CDR2 SVGAGI (reference sequence). V was clipped by 10 bases and J by 2 bases, with 13 bases between them. The length of the CDR3 is 13 residues. The CDR3 coding sequence is TGTGCCACGACGGGCGGGGACACAGATACGCAGTATTTT. Translating gives CATTGGDTDTQYF.

CDR3 protein: CASSFGLPGQGANTGELFF. The CDR3 nucleotides read TGTGCCAGCAGCTTTGGCCTCCCTGGACAGGGGGCGAACACCGGGGAGCTGTTTTTT. The J gene is TRBJ2-2, the V gene TRBV7-9; 10 nucleotides match TRBD1. Germline values: CDR1 SEHNR, CDR2 FQNEAQ (reference sequence). The CDR3 is 19 residues long. With 3 bases clipped from V and 0 bases from J, the junction kept 10 bases outside the gene matches.

This rearrangement joins TRBV4-1 to TRBJ1-1; 10 positions match TRBD1. The CDR3 runs to 14 residues. V shed 4 bases, J shed 3 bases, and the junction held 2 bases outside the gene matches. Germline V gives CDR1 MGHRA, CDR2 YSYEKL. The CDR3: CASSPGQGYTEAFF. The CDR3 coding sequence is TGCGCCAGCAGCCCGGGACAGGGGTACACTGAAGCTTTCTTT.

This rearrangement joins TRBV27 to TRBJ2-2, with 8 positions matching TRBD1. This CDR3 contains 18 residues. Germline values: CDR1 MNHEY, CDR2 SMNVEV (reference sequence). Trimming took 0 bases from V and 7 from J; bases not matched to a gene: 13. The CDR3 nucleotides are TGTGCCAGCAGTTTATCGGGGGCAGGGGGCGTTTTTCGCGGGGAGCTGTTTTTT. Its translation: CASSLSGAGGVFRGELFF.